The 5 T cell receptor beta chains below all came from one sample that was sequenced in a study of blood T cells in healthy people across ages. Sample-barcoded 5' priming and a J-beta primer mix drove a second PCR of 7 to 11 cycles. TCRdb called the 5' RACE reads again in MiXCR, with one record for every CDR3 protein. The sample consists of about 1.1 million distinct CDR3 sequences, approximately 38% of them appearing once. Material for sequencing was blood. The source of these receptors is a man younger than 35 in good health.

Note on this clonotype: A junction boundary mismatches the germline segment, possibly from a read error. The chain uses TRBV4-3 and TRBJ2-2; D may be TRBD2 (5 bases). Per the germline V gene, CDR1 is LGHNA and CDR2 is YSLEER. This CDR3 region has 16 residues. The CDR3 coding sequence is TGCGCCAGCAGCCAAGAGCCTATCGGGAACGCCGGGGAGCTGTTTTTT. It codes for CASSQEPIGNAGELFF.

This clonotype has more than one count but fewer than ten. J is TRBJ1-4 and V is TRBV11-2; tentatively, D is TRBD1 (5 bases). Germline CDR1 is SGHAT and CDR2 is FQNNGV. The CDR3 has 15 residues. Trimming cost V 5 bases and J 4 bases, with 14 bases left between them. The CDR3 spells CASSPDGADNEKLFF. The DNA for the CDR3 is TGTGCCAGCAGCCCAGATGGGGCAGATAATGAAAAACTGTTTTTT.

The chain uses TRBV30 and TRBJ2-5, with D unclear. The J call may be wrong; the DNA end is better matched by TRBJ2-7. Germline CDR1 is GTSNPN and CDR2 is SVGIG (reference sequence). The CDR3 extends over 16 amino acids. CDR3 sequence: CAWSDNSRHILLEQYF. CDR3 in DNA: TGTGCCTGGAGTGACAACTCCCGACATATACTTCTCGAGCAGTACTTC.

V is TRBV12-3 or TRBV12-4 and J is TRBJ2-4; D remains unclear. The CDR3 is 13 residues long. V gave up 7 bases and J gave up 0 bases, with 7 bases separating them. The CDR3 is CASTNIAKNIQYF. CDR3 DNA: TGTGCCAGCACTAACATAGCCAAAAACATTCAGTACTTC.

This chain uses TRBV4-1 with TRBJ1-4; D gene uncertain. The CDR3 runs to 15 residues. The V gene's germline CDR1 is MGHRA and CDR2 YSYEKL. V lost 0 bases to trimming and J lost 8 bases, with 13 bases between them. Here the CDR3 DNA reads TGCGCCAGCAGCCAAGATCGGTCGGGGAACGAAAAACTGTTTTTT. Translating it yields CASSQDRSGNEKLFF.